These T cell receptor beta chains were read from a single sample in a study of early T cells in non-severe SARS-CoV-2 infection. TCRdb passed the 5' RACE reads through MiXCR, listing each CDR3 protein once. Among 20,000 to 30,000 distinct CDR3 sequences listed, over 3.5% were seen once. Sequencing input: whole blood. These receptors came from an adult who was a healthcare worker with PCR-confirmed SARS-CoV-2 infection or an uninfected control (not recorded which). The CDR3 runs from the conserved cysteine through the conserved F or W. D genes are given only for firm matches. Rows may omit the clone size; those that give it use once, few, many or a size class.

.	TRBV18	TRBJ1-6	.	TGTGCCAGCTCACCACCGGCAGGAGGAAATTCACCCCTCCACTTT	CASSPPAGGNSPLHF
.	TRBV7-9	TRBJ2-3	many	TGTGCCAGCAGCCTAGGGGTCGGGGAGCGGTCCACAGATACGCAGTATTTT	CASSLGVGERSTDTQYF
.	TRBV7-2	TRBJ2-3	many	TGTGCCAGCAGCTTATCACCACCGAGGTTGACAGATACGCAGTATTTT	CASSLSPPRLTDTQYF
.	TRBV30	TRBJ1-1	many	TGTGCCTGGAGTCGGGGGTTGAACACTGAAGCTTTCTTT	CAWSRGLNTEAFF
.	TRBV3-1	TRBJ2-7	.	TGTGCCAGCAGCCGAAGGGACTTTTACGAGCAGTACTTC	CASSRRDFYEQYF
TRBD2	TRBV7-9	TRBJ2-7	few	TGTGCCAGCAGGCCCGGGACTAGCGGGGATAGCTCCTACGAGCAGTACTTC	CASRPGTSGDSSYEQYF
.	TRBV3-1	TRBJ2-5	many	TGTGCCAGCAGCCGTCGGGCCAGAAAGGCAGAGACCCAGTACTTC	CASSRRARKAETQYF
TRBD2	TRBV2	TRBJ2-1	many	TGTGCCAGCAGGTATAGCGGGAACAATGAGCAGTTCTTC	CASRYSGNNEQFF
.	TRBV7-3	TRBJ2-2	many	TGTGCCAGCAAAGCGGCGAACACCGGGGAGCTGTTTTTT	CASKAANTGELFF
.	TRBV27	TRBJ1-3	many	TGTGCCAGCAGAATTAACTCTGGTGGAAACACCATATATTTT	CASRINSGGNTIYF
.	TRBV27	TRBJ2-5	many	TGTGCCAGCAGCCGGGGGTTCCAAGAGACCCAGTACTTC	CASSRGFQETQYF
.	TRBV28	TRBJ2-3	few	TGTGCCAGCAGTTTATGGGGCCGGACAGATACGCAGTATTTT	CASSLWGRTDTQYF
.	TRBV28	TRBJ2-5	many	TGTGCCAGCAGTCCCACCGGGGGCCGAGAGACCCAGTACTTC	CASSPTGGRETQYF
.	TRBV9	TRBJ2-5	few	TGTGCCAGCAGCGTAGGTCTCTCCGCGGCGGAGACCCAGTACTTC	CASSVGLSAAETQYF
TRBD1	TRBV5-1	TRBJ2-2	few	TGCGCCAGCAGTCCTGGACAGGGGGCGAACACCGGGGAGCTGTTTTTT	CASSPGQGANTGELFF
.	TRBV2	TRBJ2-3	many	TGTGCCAGCAGTCAAACCTCAGGGTTAGGTACGCAGTATTTT	CASSQTSGLGTQYF
.	TRBV11-1	TRBJ2-2	many	TGTGCCAGCAGCTTAGCAACGACCGGGGAGCTGTTTTTT	CASSLATTGELFF